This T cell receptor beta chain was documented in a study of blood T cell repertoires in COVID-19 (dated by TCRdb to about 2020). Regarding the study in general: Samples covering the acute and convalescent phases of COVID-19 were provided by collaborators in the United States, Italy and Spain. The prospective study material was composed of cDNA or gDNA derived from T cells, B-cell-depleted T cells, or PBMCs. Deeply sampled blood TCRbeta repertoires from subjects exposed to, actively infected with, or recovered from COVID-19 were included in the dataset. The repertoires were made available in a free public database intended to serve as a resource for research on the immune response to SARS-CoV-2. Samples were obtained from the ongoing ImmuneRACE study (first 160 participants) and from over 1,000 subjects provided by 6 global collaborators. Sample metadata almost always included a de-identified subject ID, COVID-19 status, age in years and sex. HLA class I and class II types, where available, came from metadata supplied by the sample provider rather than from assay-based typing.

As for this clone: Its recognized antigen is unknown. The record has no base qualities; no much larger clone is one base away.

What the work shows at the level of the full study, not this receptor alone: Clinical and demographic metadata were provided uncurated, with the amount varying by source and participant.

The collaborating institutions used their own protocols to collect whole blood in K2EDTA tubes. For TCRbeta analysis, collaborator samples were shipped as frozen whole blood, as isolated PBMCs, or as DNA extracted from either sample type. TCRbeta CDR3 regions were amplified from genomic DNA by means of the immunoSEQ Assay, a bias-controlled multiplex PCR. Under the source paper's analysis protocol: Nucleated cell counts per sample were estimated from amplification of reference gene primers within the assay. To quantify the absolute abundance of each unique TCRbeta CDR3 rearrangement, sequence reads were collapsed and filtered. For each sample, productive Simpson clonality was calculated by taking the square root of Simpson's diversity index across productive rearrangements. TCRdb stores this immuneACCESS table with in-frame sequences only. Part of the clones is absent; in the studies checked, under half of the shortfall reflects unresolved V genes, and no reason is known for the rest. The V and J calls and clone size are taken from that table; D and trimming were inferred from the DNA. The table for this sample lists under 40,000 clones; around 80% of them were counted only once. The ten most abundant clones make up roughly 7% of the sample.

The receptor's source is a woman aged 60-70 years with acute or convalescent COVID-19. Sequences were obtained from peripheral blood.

The CDR3 sequence is CASSLTAAAGGPSLQPQHF. The DNA sequence is TGTGCCAGCAGCTTAACCGCTGCGGCAGGGGGGCCGAGTCTACAGCCCCAGCATTTT. This sequence uses TRBV7-6 and TRBJ1-5, with 7 bases in between that match TRBD1. The CDR3, from cysteine to phenylalanine, totals 19 residues. Only CDR3 DNA is held: 57 bases, read in frame from base 1. V has 2 bases trimmed and J has 7 bases trimmed; junction bases matching no gene number 20. The germline V gene gives CDR1 as SGHVS and CDR2 as FNYEAQ.